This TCR beta chain was sequenced during a study of T-cell memory formation after mild COVID-19. As for the study in general: TCR clusters showed largely donor specificity. Notes on the study in general: Researchers report contracting CD4+ clones mostly in CM and EM, with CD8+ clones in EMRA. Confirmation of SARS-CoV-2 specificity was lacking for second-wave clones peaking day 37. Researchers found some responding clones in pre-infection memory, a sign that cross-reactive memory joined.

TCRdb processed the 5' RACE reads anew with MiXCR; each CDR3 protein has one entry. In the table there are about 350,000 distinct CDR3 sequences, approximately 13% of which are singletons. V shed 0 bases and J 4 bases; nucleotides not matched to a gene: 7. Germline assignment: CDR1 MNHEY and CDR2 SVGAGI. The CDR3 runs to 16 residues. Details on this clonotype: The antigen remains unidentified.

The TCR sequence derives from a man between 18 and 35 years old who had mild COVID-19 (a few samples of this study predate the infection). Cell type and time point are not known. Input material: PBMCs or a T cell subset sorted from them (not recorded which). The chain couples TRBV6-5 to TRBJ2-5; 8 bases match TRBD1. The CDR3 DNA reads TGTGCCAGCAGTTACTCACAGGGGGACCTAGGAGAGACCCAGTACTTC. Encoded protein: CASSYSQGDLGETQYF.